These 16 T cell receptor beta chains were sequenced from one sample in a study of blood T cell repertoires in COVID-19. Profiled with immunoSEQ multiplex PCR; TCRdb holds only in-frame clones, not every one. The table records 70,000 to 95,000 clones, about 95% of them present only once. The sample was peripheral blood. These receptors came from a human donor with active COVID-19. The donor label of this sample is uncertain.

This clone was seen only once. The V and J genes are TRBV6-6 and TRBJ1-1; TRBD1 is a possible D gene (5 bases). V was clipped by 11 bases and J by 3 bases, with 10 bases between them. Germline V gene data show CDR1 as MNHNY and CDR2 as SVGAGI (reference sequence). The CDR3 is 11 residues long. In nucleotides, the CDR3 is TGTGCCCACAGGAGGGACACTGAAGCTTTCTTT. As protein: CAHRRDTEAFF.

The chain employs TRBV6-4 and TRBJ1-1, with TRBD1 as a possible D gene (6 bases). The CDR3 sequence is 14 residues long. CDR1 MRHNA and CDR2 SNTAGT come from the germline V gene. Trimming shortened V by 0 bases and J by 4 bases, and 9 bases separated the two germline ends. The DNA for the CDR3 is TGTGCCAGCAGTGACTCTAAACAGGGCACTGAAGCTTTCTTT. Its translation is CASSDSKQGTEAFF.

The CDR3, as DNA: TGTGCAAGTCGCCTATACCGGGACAGGGACTCTTACTACTATGGCTACACCTTC. It codes for CASRLYRDRDSYYYGYTF. The chain recombines TRBV12-2 with TRBJ1-2; TRBD1 is the table's D call and was not checked against the DNA. TRBV12-2 is designated a pseudogene. The CDR3 contains 18 residues.

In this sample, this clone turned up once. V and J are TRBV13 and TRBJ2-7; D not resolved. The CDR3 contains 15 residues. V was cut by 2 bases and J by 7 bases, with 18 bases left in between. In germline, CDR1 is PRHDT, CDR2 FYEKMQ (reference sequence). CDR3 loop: CASSLQRLGFGEQYF. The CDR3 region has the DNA TGTGCCAGCAGCTTACAGCGCCTCGGGTTCGGGGAGCAGTACTTC.

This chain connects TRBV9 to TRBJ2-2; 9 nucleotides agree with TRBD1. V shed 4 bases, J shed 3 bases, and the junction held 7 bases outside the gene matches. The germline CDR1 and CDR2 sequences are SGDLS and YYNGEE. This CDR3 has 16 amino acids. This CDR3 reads CASSKSTGGHTGELFF. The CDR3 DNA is TGTGCCAGCAGCAAATCGACAGGGGGGCACACCGGGGAGCTGTTTTTT.

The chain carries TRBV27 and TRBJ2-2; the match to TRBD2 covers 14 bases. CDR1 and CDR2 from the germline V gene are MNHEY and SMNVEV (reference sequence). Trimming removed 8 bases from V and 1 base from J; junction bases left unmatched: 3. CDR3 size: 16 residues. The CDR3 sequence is CASVGLAGGNTGELFF. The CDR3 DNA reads TGTGCCAGCGTCGGACTAGCGGGAGGGAACACCGGGGAGCTGTTTTTT.

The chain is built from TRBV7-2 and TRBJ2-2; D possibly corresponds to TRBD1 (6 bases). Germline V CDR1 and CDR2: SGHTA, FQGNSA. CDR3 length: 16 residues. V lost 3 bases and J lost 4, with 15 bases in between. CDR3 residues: CASSFRMAGATGELFF. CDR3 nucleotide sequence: TGTGCCAGCAGCTTCAGGATGGCAGGGGCCACCGGGGAGCTGTTTTTT.

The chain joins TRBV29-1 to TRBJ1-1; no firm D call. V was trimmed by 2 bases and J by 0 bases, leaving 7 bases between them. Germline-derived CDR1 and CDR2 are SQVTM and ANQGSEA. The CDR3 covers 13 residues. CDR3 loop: CSVEREMNTEAFF. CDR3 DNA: TGCAGCGTTGAAAGGGAGATGAACACTGAAGCTTTCTTT. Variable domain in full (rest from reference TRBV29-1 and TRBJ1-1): SAVISQKPSRDICQRGTSLTIQCQVDSQVTMMFWYRQQPGQSLTLIATANQGSEATYESGFVIDKFPISRPNLTFSTLTVSNMSPEDSSIYLCSVEREMNTEAFFGQGTRLTVV.

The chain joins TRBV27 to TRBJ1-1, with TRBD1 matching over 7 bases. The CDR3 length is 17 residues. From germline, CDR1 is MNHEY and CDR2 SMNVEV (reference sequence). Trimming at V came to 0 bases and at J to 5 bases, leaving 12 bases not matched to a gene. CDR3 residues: CASSLSGFQLRGTEAFF. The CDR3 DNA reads TGTGCCAGCAGTTTATCAGGCTTTCAACTCAGGGGGACTGAAGCTTTCTTT.

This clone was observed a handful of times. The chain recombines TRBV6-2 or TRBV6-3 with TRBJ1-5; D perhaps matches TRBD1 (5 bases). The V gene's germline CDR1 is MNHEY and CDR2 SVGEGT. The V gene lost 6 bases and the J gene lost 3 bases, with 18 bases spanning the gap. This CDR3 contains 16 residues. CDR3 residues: CASSHNPGPTNQPQHF. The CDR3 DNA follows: TGTGCCAGCAGCCATAACCCAGGGCCCACCAATCAGCCCCAGCATTTT.

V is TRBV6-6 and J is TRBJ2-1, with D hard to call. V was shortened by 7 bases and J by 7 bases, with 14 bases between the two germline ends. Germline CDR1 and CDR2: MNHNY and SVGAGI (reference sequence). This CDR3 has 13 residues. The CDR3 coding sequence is TGTGCCAGCACCACCCTATCCGATAATGAGCAGTTCTTC. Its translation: CASTTLSDNEQFF.

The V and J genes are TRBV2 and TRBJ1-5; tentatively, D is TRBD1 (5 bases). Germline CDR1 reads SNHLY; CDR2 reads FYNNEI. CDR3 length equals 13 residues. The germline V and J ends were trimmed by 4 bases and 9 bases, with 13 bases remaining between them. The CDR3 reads CASSGQSSGPQHF. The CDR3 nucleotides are TGTGCCAGCAGTGGACAGTCCTCGGGGCCCCAGCATTTT.

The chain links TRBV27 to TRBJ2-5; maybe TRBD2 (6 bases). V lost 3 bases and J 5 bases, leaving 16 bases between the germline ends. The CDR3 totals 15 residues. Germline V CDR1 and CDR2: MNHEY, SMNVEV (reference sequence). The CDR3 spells CASSLEGSTLETQYF. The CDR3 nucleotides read TGTGCCAGCAGTTTGGAGGGGTCGACGTTGGAGACCCAGTACTTC.

The CDR3 DNA follows: TGTGCCAGCAGCTATACAGGGGGCAGTGAAAAACTGTTTTTT. It encodes CASSYTGGSEKLFF. The J gene is TRBJ1-4, the V gene TRBV7-9; 9 bases map to TRBD1. With V trimmed by 4 bases and J by 7 bases, 4 bases remained unmatched. This CDR3 has 14 residues. CDR1 is SEHNR and CDR2 is FQNEAQ in the germline V gene (reference sequence).

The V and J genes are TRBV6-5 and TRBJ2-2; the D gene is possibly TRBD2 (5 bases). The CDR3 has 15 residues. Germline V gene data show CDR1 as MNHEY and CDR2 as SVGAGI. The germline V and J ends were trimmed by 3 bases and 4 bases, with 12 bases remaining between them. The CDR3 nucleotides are TGTGCCAGCAGTTATTGGGAAGGGAGCACCGGGGAGCTGTTTTTT. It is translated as CASSYWEGSTGELFF.

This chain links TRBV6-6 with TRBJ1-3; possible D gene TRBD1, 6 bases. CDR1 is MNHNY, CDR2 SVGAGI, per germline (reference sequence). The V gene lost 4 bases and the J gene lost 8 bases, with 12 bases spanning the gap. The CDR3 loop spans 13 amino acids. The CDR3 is CASSLGGLDTIYF. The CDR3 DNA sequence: TGTGCCAGCAGTTTGGGGGGGCTAGACACCATATATTTT.